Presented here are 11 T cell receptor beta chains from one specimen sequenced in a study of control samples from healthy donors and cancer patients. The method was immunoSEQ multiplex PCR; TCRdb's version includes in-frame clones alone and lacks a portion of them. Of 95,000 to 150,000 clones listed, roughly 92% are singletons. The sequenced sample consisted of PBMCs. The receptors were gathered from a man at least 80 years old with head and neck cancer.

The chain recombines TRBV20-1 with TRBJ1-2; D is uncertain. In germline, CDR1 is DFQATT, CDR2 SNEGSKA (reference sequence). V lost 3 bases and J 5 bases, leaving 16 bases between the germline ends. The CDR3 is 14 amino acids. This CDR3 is CSASVGNGPYGYTF. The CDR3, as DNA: TGCAGTGCTAGTGTGGGGAATGGGCCGTATGGCTACACCTTC.

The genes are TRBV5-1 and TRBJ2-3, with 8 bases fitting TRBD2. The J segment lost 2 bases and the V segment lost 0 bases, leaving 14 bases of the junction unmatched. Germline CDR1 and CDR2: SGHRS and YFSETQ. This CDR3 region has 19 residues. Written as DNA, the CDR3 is TGCGCCAGCAGCTTGGTGCTAGCGGGCGTCGCTCGAGCCACAGATACGCAGTATTTT. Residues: CASSLVLAGVARATDTQYF.

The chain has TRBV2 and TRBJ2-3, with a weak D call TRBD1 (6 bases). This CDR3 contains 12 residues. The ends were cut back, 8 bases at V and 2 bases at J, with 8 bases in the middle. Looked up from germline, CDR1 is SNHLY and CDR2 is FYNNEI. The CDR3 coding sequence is TGTGCCAGCCGGACAGACACAGATACGCAGTATTTT. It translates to CASRTDTDTQYF.

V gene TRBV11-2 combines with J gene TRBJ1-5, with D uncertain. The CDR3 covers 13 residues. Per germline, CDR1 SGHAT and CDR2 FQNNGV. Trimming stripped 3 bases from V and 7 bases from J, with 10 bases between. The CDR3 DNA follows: TGTGCCAGCAGCTTTGGCGGTGAACAGCCCCAGCATTTT. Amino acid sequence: CASSFGGEQPQHF. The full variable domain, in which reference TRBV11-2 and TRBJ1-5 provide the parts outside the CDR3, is EAGVAQSPRYKIIEKRQSVAFWCNPISGHATLYWYQQILGQGPKLLIQFQNNGVVDDSQLPKDRFSAERLKGVDSTLKIQPAKLEDSAVYLCASSFGGEQPQHFGDGTRLSIL.

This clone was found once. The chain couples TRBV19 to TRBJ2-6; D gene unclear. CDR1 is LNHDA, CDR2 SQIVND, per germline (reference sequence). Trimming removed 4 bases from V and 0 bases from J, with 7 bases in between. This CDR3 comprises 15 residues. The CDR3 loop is CASSTQISGANVLTF. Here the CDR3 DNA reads TGTGCCAGTAGTACCCAGATCTCTGGGGCCAACGTCCTGACTTTC.

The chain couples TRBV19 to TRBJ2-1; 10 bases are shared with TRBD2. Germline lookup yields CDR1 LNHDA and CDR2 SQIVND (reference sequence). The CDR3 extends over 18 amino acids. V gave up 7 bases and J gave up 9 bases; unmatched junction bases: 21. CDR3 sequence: CASIARGASGSQILEQFF. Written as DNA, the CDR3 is TGTGCCAGTATAGCCCGTGGTGCTAGCGGGAGCCAAATACTTGAGCAGTTCTTC.

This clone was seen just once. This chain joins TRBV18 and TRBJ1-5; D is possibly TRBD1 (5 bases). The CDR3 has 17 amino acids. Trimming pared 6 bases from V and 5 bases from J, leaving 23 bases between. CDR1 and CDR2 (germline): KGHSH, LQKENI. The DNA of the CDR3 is TGTGCCAGCTCTCGCCCCGGGGCAGGGCTAGGGGATCAGCCCCAGCATTTT. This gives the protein CASSRPGAGLGDQPQHF.

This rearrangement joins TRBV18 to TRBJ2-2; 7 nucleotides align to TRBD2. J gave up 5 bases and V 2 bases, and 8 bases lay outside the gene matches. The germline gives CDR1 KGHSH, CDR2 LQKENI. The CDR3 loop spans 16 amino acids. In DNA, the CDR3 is TGTGCCAGCTCACCATTAGCTAGCGGCGGAACCGGGGAGCTGTTTTTT. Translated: CASSPLASGGTGELFF.

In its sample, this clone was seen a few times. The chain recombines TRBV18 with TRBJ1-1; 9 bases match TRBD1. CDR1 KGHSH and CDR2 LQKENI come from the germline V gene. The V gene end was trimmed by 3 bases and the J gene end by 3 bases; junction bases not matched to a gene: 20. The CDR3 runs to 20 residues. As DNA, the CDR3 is TGTGCCAGCTCACCTCGGACCTCTTCCGGACAGGGGAAGGTGGACACTGAAGCTTTCTTT. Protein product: CASSPRTSSGQGKVDTEAFF.

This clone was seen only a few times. CDR3 sequence (DNA): TGTGCCAGTAGTGCTCAACTGACAGGGACTGAAGCTTTCTTT. Encoded protein: CASSAQLTGTEAFF. V usage is TRBV19 and J usage is TRBJ1-1; 7 bases are a match to TRBD1. In germline, CDR1 is LNHDA, CDR2 SQIVND (reference sequence). V shed 5 bases and J 5 bases; nucleotides not matched to a gene: 8. The CDR3 contains 14 residues.

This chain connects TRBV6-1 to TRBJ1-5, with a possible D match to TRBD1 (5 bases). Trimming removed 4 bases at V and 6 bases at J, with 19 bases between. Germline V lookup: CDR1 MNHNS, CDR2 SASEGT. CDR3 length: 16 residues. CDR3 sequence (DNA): TGTGCCAGCAGTGCCTCCGGGACGGCGGGCGGTCAGCCCCAGCATTTT. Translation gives CASSASGTAGGQPQHF.